These 12 T cell receptor beta chains came from one sample sequenced in a study of cytomegalovirus exposure and HLA in healthy donors. PCR primers comprised 60 Vbeta and 13 Jbeta primers. Libraries were prepared by immunoSEQ multiplex PCR; TCRdb keeps only in-frame clonotypes and omits some of them. The sample has 150,000 to 200,000 clones, around 87% seen once. Specimen: PBMCs. Receptors originate from a woman between 18 and 30 years old in good health and CMV-seronegative.

The chain combines TRBV4-1 with TRBJ2-7; tentative D call: TRBD1 (6 bases). Germline CDR1 reads MGHRA; CDR2 reads YSYEKL. V was pared by 0 bases and J by 2 bases, with 11 bases between. The CDR3 has 15 residues. CDR3 region: CASSQEGAWPYEQYF. DNA for the CDR3: TGCGCCAGCAGCCAAGAGGGGGCTTGGCCCTACGAGCAGTACTTC.

This clone was picked up a small number of times. The V and J genes are TRBV29-1 and TRBJ2-2; 9 bases are shared with TRBD1. This CDR3 region has 14 residues. Germline V gene data show CDR1 as SQVTM and CDR2 as ANQGSEA. V lost 7 bases to trimming and J lost 1 base; unmatched junction nucleotides: 4. The CDR3 DNA follows: TGCAGCGGTCGACAGGGGGAGAACACCGGGGAGCTGTTTTTT. This translates into CSGRQGENTGELFF.

This chain joins TRBV13 and TRBJ2-2; 7 bases fit TRBD1. The CDR3 spans 17 residues. The germline V gene encodes CDR1 PRHDT and CDR2 FYEKMQ (reference sequence). The junction had 10 bases not matched to a gene; V was cut back by 5 bases and J by 1 base. The CDR3: CASSLDRDRMNTGELFF. The DNA of the CDR3 is TGTGCCAGCAGCCTAGACCGGGACAGAATGAACACCGGGGAGCTGTTTTTT. Using reference TRBV13 and TRBJ2-2 for the parts outside the CDR3, the full variable domain is AAGVIQSPRHLIKEKRETATLKCYPIPRHDTVYWYQQGPGQDPQFLISFYEKMQSDKGSIPDRFSAQQFSDYHSELNMSSLELGDSALYFCASSLDRDRMNTGELFFGEGSRLTVL.

This sequence joins TRBV30 and TRBJ1-2, with D hard to call. The CDR3 spans 13 residues. The germline V gene has CDR1 GTSNPN and CDR2 SVGIG (reference sequence). The CDR3 reads CAQTNGANYGYTF. CDR3 bases: TGTGCTCAAACGAACGGAGCTAACTATGGCTACACCTTC.

The chain carries TRBV4-1 and TRBJ1-1, with TRBD1 as a possible D gene (5 bases). Trimming cost V 0 bases and J 5 bases, with 10 bases left between them. There are 14 residues in the CDR3. CDR1 and CDR2 from the germline V gene are MGHRA and YSYEKL. The CDR3 nucleotides are TGCGCCAGCAGCCAAGATAAGGGGAGGACTGAAGCTTTCTTT. Protein: CASSQDKGRTEAFF.

V usage is TRBV5-4 and J usage is TRBJ2-5; TRBD2 might be the D (6 bases). The closer fit of TRBJ2-7 to the DNA end suggests the J call may be wrong. CDR1 and CDR2 (germline): SGHNT, YYREEE (reference sequence). The length of the CDR3 is 14 residues. The CDR3 nucleotides read TGTGCCAGCAGCTTGGGTCCTAGCGCCTACGAGCAGTACTTC. Amino acid sequence: CASSLGPSAYEQYF.

The V and J genes are TRBV27 and TRBJ1-2; 9 bases match TRBD1. The germline CDR1 and CDR2 sequences are MNHEY and SMNVEV (reference sequence). Unmatched junction bases numbered 5, after V lost 5 bases and J lost 7 bases. The CDR3 consists of 13 residues. The CDR3 here is CASSPWTGAGYTF. In DNA, the CDR3 is TGTGCCAGCAGTCCTTGGACAGGGGCTGGCTACACCTTC.

The CDR3, as DNA: TGCAGCGTACGGGGCAGGGAGGGATACAATGAGCAGTTCTTC. Protein sequence: CSVRGREGYNEQFF. This sequence joins TRBV29-1 and TRBJ2-1, with 7 bases aligning to TRBD2. The CDR3 has 14 residues. V shed 6 bases, J shed 4 bases, and the junction held 9 bases outside the gene matches. CDR1 is SQVTM, CDR2 ANQGSEA, per germline.

The V call is TRBV5-6, the J call TRBJ2-5; the match to TRBD2 covers 12 bases. Germline CDR1 reads SGHDT; CDR2 reads YYEEEE. The CDR3 is 17 amino acids. The V and J ends lost 4 bases and 4 bases, in that order; junction bases with no gene match: 11. The CDR3 loop reads CASSRKASGGAGETQYF. The DNA of the CDR3 is TGTGCCAGCAGCCGGAAGGCTAGCGGGGGGGCTGGAGAGACCCAGTACTTC. The variable domain in full, completed from reference TRBV5-6 and TRBJ2-5, reads DAGVTQSPTHLIKTRGQQVTLRCSPKSGHDTVSWYQQALGQGPQFIFQYYEEEERQRGNFPDRFSGHQFPNYSSELNVNALLLGDSALYLCASSRKASGGAGETQYFGPGTRLLVL.

The V and J genes are TRBV7-9 and TRBJ2-3; 8 nucleotides line up with TRBD2. Trimming cost V 5 bases and J 2 bases; bases outside gene matches: 9. Germline CDR1 and CDR2: SEHNR and FQNEAQ (reference sequence). The CDR3 is made up of 16 amino acids. The CDR3 sequence: CASSDPLAEITDTQYF. The CDR3 coding sequence is TGTGCCAGCAGCGACCCACTAGCGGAGATCACAGATACGCAGTATTTT.

J is TRBJ2-2 and V is TRBV19, with 11 nucleotides matching TRBD1. The germline CDR1 and CDR2 sequences are LNHDA and SQIVND (reference sequence). Trimming at V came to 9 bases and at J to 9 bases, leaving 18 bases not matched to a gene. This CDR3 is built from 17 residues. The DNA for the CDR3 is TGTGCCAGCAGCTCCGAATTGGGACAGGGGGGGACAAGGGAGCTGTTTTTT. Amino acid sequence: CASSSELGQGGTRELFF.

This clone was observed a single time. This chain uses TRBV6-5 with TRBJ2-7; D is perhaps TRBD1 (6 bases). CDR3 length: 14 amino acids. CDR1 MNHEY and CDR2 SVGAGI come from the germline V gene. V was trimmed by 5 bases and J by 4 bases, leaving 15 bases between them. The chain's CDR3 is CASSRDIEAYEQYF. The CDR3 coding sequence is TGTGCCAGCAGTAGGGACATCGAAGCGTACGAGCAGTACTTC.